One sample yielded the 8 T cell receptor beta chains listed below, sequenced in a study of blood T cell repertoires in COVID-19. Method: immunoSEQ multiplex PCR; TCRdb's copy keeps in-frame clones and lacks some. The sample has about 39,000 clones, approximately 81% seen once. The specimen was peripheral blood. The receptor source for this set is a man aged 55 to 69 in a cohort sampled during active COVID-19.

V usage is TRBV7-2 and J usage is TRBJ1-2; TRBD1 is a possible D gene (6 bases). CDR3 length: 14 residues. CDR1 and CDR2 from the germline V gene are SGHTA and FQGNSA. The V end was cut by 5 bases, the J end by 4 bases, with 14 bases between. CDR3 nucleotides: TGTGCCAGCAGCCCTCCTGGACAGACCTATGGCTACACCTTC. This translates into CASSPPGQTYGYTF.

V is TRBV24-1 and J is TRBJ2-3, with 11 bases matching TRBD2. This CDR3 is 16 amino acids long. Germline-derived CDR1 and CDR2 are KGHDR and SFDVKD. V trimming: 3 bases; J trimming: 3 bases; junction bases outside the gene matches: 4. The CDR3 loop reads CATSDKGTSGTDTQYF. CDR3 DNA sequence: TGTGCCACCAGTGATAAGGGGACTAGCGGAACAGATACGCAGTATTTT.

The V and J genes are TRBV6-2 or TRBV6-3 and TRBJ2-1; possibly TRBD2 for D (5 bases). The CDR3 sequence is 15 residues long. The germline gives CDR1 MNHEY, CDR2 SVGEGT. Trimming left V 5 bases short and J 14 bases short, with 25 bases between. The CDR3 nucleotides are TGTGCCAGCAGTCCGACCGAGAGCCCTAGTTCCGGGGAGTTCTTC. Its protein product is CASSPTESPSSGEFF.

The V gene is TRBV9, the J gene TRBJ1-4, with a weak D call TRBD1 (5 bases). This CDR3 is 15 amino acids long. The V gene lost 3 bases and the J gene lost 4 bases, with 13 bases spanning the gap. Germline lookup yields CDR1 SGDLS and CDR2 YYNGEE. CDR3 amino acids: CASSEQGYYNEKLFF. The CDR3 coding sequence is TGTGCCAGCAGCGAGCAGGGTTACTATAATGAAAAACTGTTTTTT.

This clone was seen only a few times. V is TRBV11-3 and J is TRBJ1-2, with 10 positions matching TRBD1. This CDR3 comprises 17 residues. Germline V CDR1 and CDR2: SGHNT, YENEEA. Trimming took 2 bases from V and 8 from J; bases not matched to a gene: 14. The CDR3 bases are TGTGCCAGCAGCTTACGGGACAGGGGACCCTCGGGTTACGGCTACACCTTC. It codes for CASSLRDRGPSGYGYTF.

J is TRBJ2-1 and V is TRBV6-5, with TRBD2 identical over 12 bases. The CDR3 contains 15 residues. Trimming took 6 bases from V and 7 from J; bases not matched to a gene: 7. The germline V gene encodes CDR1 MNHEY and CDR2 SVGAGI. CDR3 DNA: TGTGCCAGCAGCCAACTAGCGGGGGGCTCGAATGAGCAGTTCTTC. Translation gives CASSQLAGGSNEQFF.

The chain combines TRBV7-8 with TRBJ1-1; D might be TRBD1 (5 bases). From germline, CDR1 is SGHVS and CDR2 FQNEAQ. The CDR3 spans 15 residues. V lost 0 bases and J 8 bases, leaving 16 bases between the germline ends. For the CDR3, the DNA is TGTGCCAGCAGCTTAGCCGGCCAGGGTTCTCGGGAAGCTTTCTTT. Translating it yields CASSLAGQGSREAFF. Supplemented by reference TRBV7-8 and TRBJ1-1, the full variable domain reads GAGVSQSPRYKVAKRGQDVALRCDPISGHVSLFWYQQALGQGPEFLTYFQNEAQLDKSGLPSDRFFAERPEGSVSTLKIQRTQQEDSAVYLCASSLAGQGSREAFFGQGTRLTVV.

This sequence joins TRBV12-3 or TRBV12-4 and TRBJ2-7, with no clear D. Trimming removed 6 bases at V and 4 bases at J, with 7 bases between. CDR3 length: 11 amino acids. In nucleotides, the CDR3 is TGTGCCAGCAGGTTTTCATACGAGCAGTACTTC. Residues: CASRFSYEQYF.